One T cell receptor beta chain is described in this entry. Its antigen is undetermined. J was trimmed by 0 bases and V by 4 bases; bases with no gene match: 6. Germline V gene sequence: CDR1 MNHEY, CDR2 SVGAGI. The CDR3 is made up of 16 amino acids. This entry is derived from a study of cytomegalovirus exposure and HLA in healthy donors. General study points: Several V segments, TRBV6-2 and TRBV6-3 among them, could not be told apart and were dropped. Cytomegalovirus association was listed for about 180 TCR beta chains.

Primers: 60 Vbeta forward and 13 Jbeta reverse. The repertoire was sequenced with immunoSEQ multiplex PCR; TCRdb's copy has only in-frame clones and lacks some. This sample has around 90,000 clones; approximately 80% occur once, and the top ten carry roughly 2.5%. The sequence was obtained from a man aged 30 to 45 in good health and CMV-seronegative. The chain employs TRBV6-5 and TRBJ2-3, with 8 bases lining up with TRBD1. Sequenced material: PBMCs. CDR3 loop: CASSFYRDRSTDTQYF. As DNA, the CDR3 is TGTGCCAGCAGTTTCTACCGGGACAGGAGCACAGATACGCAGTATTTT.